This is a list of T cell receptor beta chains from one sample in a study of blood T cell repertoires in COVID-19. This table comes from immunoSEQ multiplex PCR, and its TCRdb copy is limited to in-frame clones, with some not included. This table holds around 20,000 clones, 86% found once. Sequences were obtained from peripheral blood. All receptors derive from a man aged 65-85 years with acute or convalescent COVID-19. Each CDR3 is given with its conserved first and last residue. D genes are given only for firm matches.

D | J | V | CDR3
NA | TRBJ1-2 | TRBV19 | CASSPRDRSWGYTF
NA | TRBJ1-2 | TRBV19 | CASSIGARENYGYTF
NA | TRBJ2-5 | TRBV19 | CASSIRIRETQYF
NA | TRBJ1-6 | TRBV5-5 | CASSLAAGNSPLHF
TRBD2 | TRBJ2-5 | TRBV11-1 | CASSSGRGGEETQYF
NA | TRBJ1-5 | TRBV6-5 | CASSYGPHRVNQPQHF
NA | TRBJ1-6 | TRBV28 | CASSLASSYNSPLHF
TRBD1 | TRBJ2-7 | TRBV6-5 | CASSRTGGREQYF
TRBD2 | TRBJ2-3 | TRBV4-3 | CASSQERTSGSAGTDTQYF
TRBD1 | TRBJ1-2 | TRBV6-5 | CASRGQGYGYTF
NA | TRBJ2-7 | TRBV11-2 | CASSLDLGRISYEQYF
TRBD1 | TRBJ2-4 | TRBV5-6 | CASSCTGGTAKNIQYF
NA | TRBJ2-5 | TRBV7-2 | CASSAGPSETQYF
TRBD1 | TRBJ2-7 | TRBV18 | CASSSGQEGYEQYF
TRBD1 | TRBJ2-7 | TRBV18 | CASSPTTGGPYEQYF
TRBD1 | TRBJ1-2 | TRBV12-3/TRBV12-4 | CASRRDRAGYTF
NA | TRBJ2-3 | TRBV5-6 | CASSLGHNTDTQYF
NA | TRBJ2-4 | TRBV6-5 | CASGITRGNIQYF
NA | TRBJ2-1 | TRBV7-2 | CASSVTRDNEQFF
NA | TRBJ2-2 | TRBV7-8 | CASSNLNTGELFF
TRBD2 | TRBJ2-1 | TRBV9 | CASSPGLAGGEQFF
NA | TRBJ2-5 | TRBV6-1 | CASSEAAAPQETQYF
TRBD1 | TRBJ1-5 | TRBV19 | CASRPGGQGDQGAQHF
TRBD2 | TRBJ2-1 | TRBV4-3 | CASSQEDGRGLAGIYEQFF
NA | TRBJ2-7 | TRBV28 | CASSPGLSYEQYF
TRBD1 | TRBJ2-7 | TRBV19 | CASSTRGPAAEQYF
NA | TRBJ2-2 | TRBV18 | CASSPGLSWAGELFF
TRBD2 | TRBJ2-1 | TRBV6-6 | CASSPGLAGAGYNEQFF
TRBD2 | TRBJ2-5 | TRBV5-1 | CASSLNSGGKETQYF
TRBD2 | TRBJ2-7 | TRBV28 | CASSLVGTSDTPVPYEQYF
TRBD1 | TRBJ1-5 | TRBV7-2 | CASSLAGTGLGPQHF
TRBD2 | TRBJ2-5 | TRBV29-1 | CSAQGLAGVKTQYF
NA | TRBJ2-5 | TRBV19 | CASSKRALGGETQYF
TRBD2 | TRBJ2-3 | TRBV19 | CASSSGLAGSWADTQYF
NA | TRBJ1-3 | TRBV12-3/TRBV12-4 | CASSFTDTIYF
TRBD2 | TRBJ2-5 | TRBV11-1 | CASSLPGRAETQYF
TRBD1 | TRBJ1-2 | TRBV4-3 | CASSQDWGQANLYGYTF
TRBD2 | TRBJ2-7 | TRBV12-5 | CASGSRPGLATSPSYEQYF
TRBD2 | TRBJ2-1 | TRBV7-6 | CASSPGLANNEQFF
NA | TRBJ2-6 | TRBV27 | CASSLPSSGANVLTF
NA | TRBJ1-4 | TRBV23-1 | CASSPSDRRGREKLFF
TRBD2 | TRBJ2-1 | TRBV7-9 | CASSLGLAVANEQFF
NA | TRBJ2-1 | TRBV4-3 | CASSQGGGLANNEQFF
NA | TRBJ2-1 | TRBV9 | CASSDRGDQYNEQFF
TRBD1 | TRBJ1-1 | TRBV28 | CASSFPGQGAGEAFF
NA | TRBJ2-1 | TRBV6-2/TRBV6-3 | CASSYKGENEQFF
NA | TRBJ2-5 | TRBV9 | CPSRGGGGPQETQYF
NA | TRBJ1-5 | TRBV5-5 | CASSFSSGSDQPQHF
NA | TRBJ2-2 | TRBV9 | CASSVPFTGELFF
NA | TRBJ1-4 | TRBV5-8 | CASSFKGHATNEKLFF
TRBD2 | TRBJ2-1 | TRBV7-7 | CASSSNSPGGNEQFF
TRBD2 | TRBJ2-1 | TRBV4-3 | CASSQVASGRAWQFF
NA | TRBJ2-7 | TRBV25-1 | CASSEYGGTAVEYEQYF
NA | TRBJ2-1 | TRBV6-5 | CASSQTGTSFF
NA | TRBJ1-2 | TRBV3-1/TRBV3-2 | CASSQDRGMGYTF
NA | TRBJ2-1 | TRBV7-7 | CASSLGMGSTRLNEQFF
NA | TRBJ2-1 | TRBV18 | CASSPLRDAAYNEQFF
TRBD1 | TRBJ1-5 | TRBV28 | CASIGGAYSNQPQHF
NA | TRBJ1-4 | TRBV9 | CASTGGGASNEKLFF